This TCR beta chain was sequenced in a study of cytomegalovirus exposure and HLA in healthy donors (dated by TCRdb to the late 2010s). At the level of the whole study: An earlier analysis of approximately 600 of the donors reported more than 250 Gb of sequence data and 117 million unique TCR beta sequences from some 180 million T cells. Roughly 300 gigabases of sequencing data and approximately 80 million unique TCR sequences were included in an early release covering 550 to 800 HLA-typed donors. Of the 300 to 500 genotyped donors, 70% to 90% were placed in the genetic ancestry cluster associated with self-reported Caucasian donors. The aim of the study was to test whether cataloging public T cell receptors could identify signatures of past pathogen exposure. Using immunosequencing, the study profiled T cell repertoires from about 650 subjects and related those repertoires to cytomegalovirus serostatus. Besides the first cohort of approximately 670 subjects, a separate validation cohort made up of roughly 120 different subjects was used. To predict cytomegalovirus infection status, the study combined high-throughput TCR immunosequencing, statistical association of individual TCRs with disease status, and machine learning. In a later analysis, previously published TCR beta repertoires from fewer than 750 donors were re-analyzed and high-resolution HLA genotyping was added so that TCR occurrence patterns could be studied. The later analysis used no new phenotypic data to find candidate immune exposures, relying instead on TCR beta sequences and their occurrence across donors. In an earlier analysis of 500 to 650 of the donors, high-throughput TCR beta sequencing was used to judge whether each TCR beta V gene segment behaved as functional or pseudogenic. Donor age, sex, ethnicity and CMV serostatus were compiled alongside the repertoire data. A later genetic analysis took genome-wide SNP genotypes for about 55% of the 666 donors and used that subset as a discovery cohort. All discovery cohort repertoires had been generated using a single sequencing platform. HLA typing included class I and class II loci at four-digit resolution. The number of donors typed differed by locus, with roughly 629-640 for A, B, C, DRB1 and DQB1, around 500 for DQA1, 600 to 610 for DPA1, and some 470 for DPB1. Four to six DR-DQ haplotypes were handled as single units for association and clustering, since linkage in the cohort was strong. Among around 400 genotyped donors of the cohort, an average of 235,054 unique TCR beta nucleotide sequences were sequenced per donor, roughly a sixth of them non-productive. Findings and caveats that apply to the study as a whole: Immune exposure information for the cohort was limited to CMV serostatus. Assigning TCR associations to individual alleles was difficult when HLA alleles, especially DR and DQ, strongly co-occurred. A later analysis found that most CMV-associated TCR beta chains appeared HLA-restricted, with HLA associations seemingly driven largely by CMV exposure. In a later analysis, several top co-occurrence clusters were reported to appear linked to parvovirus B19, influenza, CMV and Epstein-Barr virus. According to the authors, the approach could potentially be generalized to other disease states and immunological phenotypes. A further reported finding was that TCR beta sequences accurately predicted the HLA-A and HLA-B alleles for most subjects in the first cohort. In a later genetic analysis, fewer N-insertions in productive TCRs were reported among donors in an Asian-associated ancestry cluster than the approximately 710-donor mean. Some IMGT-functional V segments, including TRBV6-2 and TRBV6-3, could not be distinguished by the 87-base-pair reads and were therefore excluded. In vitro tests confirmed that three of the cytomegalovirus-associated TCR beta chains recognize cytomegalovirus antigens. Compared with equally common non-associated chains, HLA-associated TCR beta chains in a later analysis were more clonally expanded and had lower generation probabilities. While some public TCRs were present in many individuals, most TCR sequences turned up only very rarely across donors. A later genetic analysis associated a missense DCLRE1C variant with V-gene and J-gene trimming of TCR beta chains, and an independent cohort replicated the association. Only TCR beta chains were sequenced in this cohort, and the absence of alpha or paired-chain data limited detectable features. The classifier was reported to diagnose cytomegalovirus status with high specificity and sensitivity in both the original cohort and the validation cohort. The study listed 164 TCR beta chains as associated with cytomegalovirus. Correlated functional status among segregating V segments might reflect linkage disequilibrium, but an unknown experimental factor could not be ruled out. A cluster of highly shared sequence variants was judged likely to represent a technical artifact of the sequencing pipeline. Presence/absence analyses assumed roughly uniform sequencing depth across donors, an assumption that may not hold. The earlier analysis of nearly 600 of the donors excluded some 15 rarely observed V segments, including chromosome 9 orphons, because counts were too low. In an earlier analysis of more than 500 of the donors, most TCR beta V segments appeared in productive rearrangements about 90% or about 30% of the time, broadly matching IMGT annotations. At a false discovery rate of 0.05, a later analysis linked under 20,000 TCR beta sequences to specific HLA alleles. In a later analysis, TCR association rates were found to vary across HLA loci, with the most associated TCRs seen for DRB1 alleles and the fewest for HLA-C alleles. Because HLA typing was missing for some donors at each locus, association tests included only the typed subset.

From the cysteine up to the phenylalanine, the CDR3 has a length of 14 residues. Only the CDR3 region is kept as DNA, spanning 42 bases read in frame from base 1. Relative to germline, V is 0 bases shorter and J is 2 bases shorter, with 8 bases between their ends. Looking up the germline V gene (reference sequence) yields CDR1 LNHNV and CDR2 YYDKDF. Library prep was done by the immunoSEQ multiplex PCR assay. A mixture of 60 forward primers for TCR Vbeta segments and 13 reverse primers for TCR Jbeta segments was used in the multiplex PCR. The CDR3 region of rearranged TCR beta genes was amplified from genomic DNA by a multiplex PCR assay. On the Illumina HiSeq System, the amplified TCR beta libraries were sequenced as 87-base-pair reads. The source study handled its data this way. Across the roughly 600 repertoires, a later analysis counted around 80 million unique TCR beta chains, some 11 million of which were shared by at least two donors. A nearest-neighbor algorithm error-corrected the raw reads and collapsed the reads into unique sequences, merging closely related sequences to remove PCR and sequencing errors. To assign V, D and J gene segments, CDR3 sequences were aligned to IMGT reference sequences. For a sequence to be retained, a match of at least six nucleotides to both a V gene segment and a J gene segment was required. Rearrangements were classified as productive when the CDR3 lacked stop codons and remained in frame with V and J, and all other rearrangements were classified as non-productive. Following IMGT convention, CDR3 was defined as the stretch from the second conserved V-encoded cysteine to the conserved J-encoded phenylalanine. The earlier analysis of some 550 of the donors excluded any sequence lacking an unambiguous match to a single V gene segment. In an earlier analysis of 587 of the donors, V segments were called functional above 56.7% productive rearrangements and were called segregating when the between-donor standard deviation exceeded 5%. A statistical classification framework was built for diagnosing cytomegalovirus status from the catalog of TCR beta chain sequences. In a later analysis, V and J genes were assigned by comparing TCR nucleotide sequences against IMGT/GENE-DB human TR gene sequences. Using the TCRdist pipeline, a later analysis assigned CDR3 sequences along with most-parsimonious VDJ recombination scenarios. In a later analysis, each TCR beta chain was defined by its CDR3 amino acid sequence together with its V-gene family, and reads lacking a unique V-gene family were excluded. A later analysis removed 550 to 700 highly shared, low-generation-probability nucleotide sequences to deal with suspected cross-contamination and a sequencing artifact. In a later analysis, a clonal expansion index for each public chain was calculated from normalized within-repertoire ranks of inferred template counts. A later analysis computed generation probabilities with a VDJ recombination model fitted to out-of-frame rearrangements, and checked the results against IGoR. In a later analysis, hypergeometric tests were used to score TCR-TCR, TCR-HLA and TCR-CMV co-occurrence, with a repertoire-size bias correction applied to TCR pairs. A later analysis estimated false discovery rates by permuting HLA or CMV assignments 20 times. A later analysis grouped co-occurring TCRs with DBSCAN, adding TCRdist sequence similarity when clustering within HLA-allele-positive subsets. For co-occurrence clustering, repertoires with fewer than 30,000 or more than 120,000 public chains were excluded, along with roughly 5 repertoires with anomalous nucleotide sharing. TCRdb obtained this table from immuneACCESS and retained in-frame rearrangements with V and J assigned. These tables miss some clones; where compared with another copy, unresolved V genes account for less than half of the shortfall, and the remainder is unexplained. V and J calls and clone size are copied from that table; D and trimming were computed from the DNA. The sample yields around 100,000 clones; 55% to 65% were counted once. The ten largest clones take up approximately 3.9% of the sample.

In total, just over 650 healthy bone marrow donors made up the cohort. At the time of sampling, all cohort members were nominally healthy, though unrecorded immune exposures were likely present. The donor tested CMV seropositive and was one of the 289 seropositive cohort members. Each donor provided a peripheral blood sample, and peripheral blood mononuclear cells were used for TCR beta sequencing. The Qiagen DNeasy Blood Extraction Kit was used to extract genomic DNA from the blood cell samples. This clone was seen more than once but under ten times. The specificity of this receptor is unknown. No qualities accompany the bases; no much larger clone lies one base away.

What was sequenced was PBMCs. The receptor's source is a young man in good health and CMV-seropositive. In this chain, TRBV15 is recombined with TRBJ2-7; the D region possibly corresponds to TRBD1 (6 bases align). The nucleotide sequence reads as follows: TGTGCCACCAGCAGAGACAGGGGAACCTACGAGCAGTACTTC. It codes for CATSRDRGTYEQYF.